Presented here are 16 T cell receptor beta chains from one specimen sequenced in a study of identical twins. TCRdb independently ran MiXCR on the 5' RACE reads; one entry per CDR3 protein. The table lists about 900,000 distinct CDR3 sequences, 9% to 15% of them singletons. These sequences were also reported in another study, on yellow fever vaccine responses in identical twins.

Material: PBMCs. The receptors shown here come from a woman aged 18 to 35 in good health.

This clonotype was recorded at least ten times. The chain recombines TRBV6-5 with TRBJ1-2, with 8 bases aligning to TRBD1. The CDR3 contains 15 residues. The ends lost 3 bases at V and 6 bases at J; junction bases unmatched: 9. Germline CDR1 is MNHEY and CDR2 is SVGAGI. The chain's CDR3 is CASSYRRGQDNGYTF. The DNA of the CDR3 is TGTGCCAGCAGTTATCGGAGGGGACAGGACAATGGCTACACCTTC.

The chain couples TRBV5-1 to TRBJ2-5, with 7 bases aligning to TRBD1. The CDR3 runs to 16 residues. Germline values: CDR1 SGHRS, CDR2 YFSETQ. V lost 4 bases, J lost 1 base, and 10 bases stayed unmatched. The CDR3 nucleotides read TGCGCCAGCAGCCGGAATCCTTCAGGGGGCCAAGAGACCCAGTACTTC. Translated: CASSRNPSGGQETQYF.

This chain joins TRBV12-3 or TRBV12-4 and TRBJ2-1, with 10 bases that match TRBD2. The CDR3 loop spans 15 amino acids. Trimming removed 3 bases from V and 5 bases from J; junction bases left unmatched: 4. The CDR3 region is CASSFRLAGDNEQFF. The CDR3 DNA reads as TGTGCCAGCAGTTTTAGACTAGCGGGTGACAATGAGCAGTTCTTC.

This rearrangement joins TRBV2 to TRBJ2-7; D is tentatively TRBD1 or TRBD2 (5 bases each). V was cut by 1 base and J by 0 bases, with 10 bases left in between. Germline CDR1 is SNHLY and CDR2 is FYNNEI. This CDR3 has 15 residues. CDR3: CASSEGGTGSYEQYF. The CDR3 nucleotides read TGTGCCAGCAGTGAAGGGGGGACGGGCTCCTACGAGCAGTACTTC.

This clonotype was counted many times. The chain couples TRBV12-3 or TRBV12-4 to TRBJ1-2; D is possibly TRBD1 (6 bases). V lost 5 bases and J 7 bases, leaving 26 bases between the germline ends. The CDR3 consists of 17 residues. The CDR3 loop is CASSPFQGFAPRRGYTF. The DNA for the CDR3 is TGTGCCAGCAGTCCTTTCCAGGGGTTCGCCCCTAGGCGTGGCTACACCTTC.

J is TRBJ2-7 and V is TRBV7-2; 8 nucleotides align to TRBD2. CDR1 is SGHTA and CDR2 is FQGNSA in the germline V gene. V dropped 1 base and J dropped 2; count of bases not matched to a gene: 7. CDR3 length: 16 amino acids. CDR3 coding DNA: TGTGCCAGCAGCTTAGTCGGTAGCGGGGCAACCTACGAGCAGTACTTC. It specifies CASSLVGSGATYEQYF. The whole variable domain, remainder taken from reference TRBV7-2 and TRBJ2-7, is GAGVSQSPSNKVTEKGKDVELRCDPISGHTALYWYRQSLGQGLEFLIYFQGNSAPDKSGLPSDRFSAERTGGSVSTLTIQRTQQEDSAVYLCASSLVGSGATYEQYFGPGTRLTVT.

This clonotype was detected once. The chain joins TRBV10-1 to TRBJ2-2; D remains unclear. Germline assignment: CDR1 WNHNN and CDR2 SYGVQD (reference sequence). The CDR3 totals 16 residues. V was trimmed by 0 bases and J by 4 bases, leaving 12 bases between them. The DNA for the CDR3 is TGCGCCAGCAGTGAGTCGTCCCTCCCAGGCACCGGGGAGCTGTTTTTT. This sequence encodes CASSESSLPGTGELFF.

This clonotype has a count of ten or more. The CDR3 sequence is CASSPNILEQYF. CDR3 coding DNA: TGTGCCAGCAGTCCAAACATCCTCGAGCAGTACTTC. The chain couples TRBV28 to TRBJ2-7, with D uncertain. Trimming removed 5 bases at V and 6 bases at J, with 11 bases between. The CDR3 contains 12 residues. CDR1 and CDR2 (germline): MDHEN, SYDVKM.

This clonotype has only a few counts. The chain uses TRBV7-6 and TRBJ2-3; D uncertain. V lost 1 base to trimming and J lost 2 bases, with 10 bases between them. CDR3 length equals 15 residues. In germline, CDR1 is SGHVS, CDR2 FNYEAQ. CDR3 residues: CASSLGPFVTDTQYF. The DNA for the CDR3 is TGTGCCAGCAGCTTAGGGCCGTTTGTCACAGATACGCAGTATTTT. Filled out from reference TRBV7-6 and TRBJ2-3, the complete variable domain reads GAGVSQSPRYKVTKRGQDVALRCDPISGHVSLYWYRQALGQGPEFLTYFNYEAQQDKSGLPNDRFSAERPEGSISTLTIQRTEQRDSAMYRCASSLGPFVTDTQYFGPGTRLTVL.

The chain recombines TRBV5-1 with TRBJ2-5; D perhaps matches TRBD2 (5 bases). Germline V gene data show CDR1 as SGHRS and CDR2 as YFSETQ. CDR3 length: 13 amino acids. V lost 6 bases and J lost 2, with 11 bases in between. The CDR3 nucleotides read TGCGCCAGCATGGGAGCTCTGCAAGAGACCCAGTACTTC. Amino acid sequence: CASMGALQETQYF.

The CDR3 bases are TGTGCCAGCAGGCCTGCTCCGGGACAGGGAAGAGGAAACACCATATATTTT. As protein: CASRPAPGQGRGNTIYF. The rearrangement links TRBV6-1 to TRBJ1-3, with 9 bases identical to TRBD1. Germline loops: CDR1 MNHNS, CDR2 SASEGT. Trimming at V came to 6 bases and at J to 4 bases, leaving 13 bases not matched to a gene. This CDR3 comprises 17 residues.

The J gene is TRBJ2-7, the V gene TRBV20-1; 7 positions match TRBD1. Germline CDR1 reads DFQATT; CDR2 reads SNEGSKA (reference sequence). The CDR3 runs 15 residues. V shed 1 base, J shed 4 bases, and the junction held 10 bases outside the gene matches. The CDR3 loop is CSARALDRLGYEQYF. The CDR3 DNA sequence: TGCAGTGCTAGAGCCCTGGACAGGCTGGGGTACGAGCAGTACTTC.

The chain couples TRBV20-1 to TRBJ2-7; 8 nucleotides agree with TRBD2. CDR1 is DFQATT and CDR2 is SNEGSKA in the germline V gene (reference sequence). The CDR3 extends over 15 amino acids. Unmatched junction bases numbered 10, after V lost 0 bases and J lost 6 bases. Here the CDR3 reads CSARDLGGRLGEQYF. The CDR3 region has the DNA TGCAGTGCTAGAGATCTGGGCGGGAGGCTGGGCGAGCAGTACTTC.

The count of this clonotype is one. The V gene is TRBV6-1, the J gene TRBJ2-7; tentative D call: TRBD2 (5 bases). The V end lost 4 bases, the J end lost 0 bases, and 13 bases lay between the germline ends. Germline V CDR1 and CDR2: MNHNS, SASEGT. The CDR3 extends over 15 amino acids. The CDR3 region has the DNA TGTGCCAGCAGTGCCGGGATCGCCAGCTCCTACGAGCAGTACGTC. Its translation: CASSAGIASSYEQYV.

The rearrangement links TRBV28 to TRBJ1-1, with unresolved D. Trimming shortened V by 5 bases and J by 4 bases, and 14 bases separated the two germline ends. Germline V gene data show CDR1 as MDHEN and CDR2 as SYDVKM. The CDR3 covers 14 residues. CDR3 sequence (DNA): TGTGCCAGCAGTACGACGACACGGGGCACTGAAGCTTTCTTT. It encodes CASSTTTRGTEAFF.

V gene TRBV28 combines with J gene TRBJ2-2; TRBD1 matches at 8 bases. The V gene end was trimmed by 6 bases and the J gene end by 5 bases; junction bases not matched to a gene: 8. The CDR3 sequence is 15 residues long. Germline V gene data show CDR1 as MDHEN and CDR2 as SYDVKM. The CDR3 region is CASRTPGGATGELFF. CDR3 sequence (DNA): TGTGCCAGCAGAACCCCAGGGGGCGCGACCGGGGAGCTGTTTTTT.